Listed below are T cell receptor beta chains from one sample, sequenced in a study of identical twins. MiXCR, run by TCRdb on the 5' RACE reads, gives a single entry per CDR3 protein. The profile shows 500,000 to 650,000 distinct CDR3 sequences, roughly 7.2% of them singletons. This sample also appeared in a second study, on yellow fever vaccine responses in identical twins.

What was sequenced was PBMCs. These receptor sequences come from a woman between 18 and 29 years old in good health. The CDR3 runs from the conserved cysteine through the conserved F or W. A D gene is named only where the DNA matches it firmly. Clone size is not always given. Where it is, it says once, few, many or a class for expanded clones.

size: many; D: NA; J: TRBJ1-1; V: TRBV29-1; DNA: TGCAGCGTTGTGGGGTTAGGGGTAACTGAAGCTTTCTTT; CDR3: CSVVGLGVTEAFF
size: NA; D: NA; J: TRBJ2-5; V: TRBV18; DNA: TGTGCCAGCTCACCTCGCGGGACGGCCTCCCAAGAGACCCAGTACTTC; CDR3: CASSPRGTASQETQYF
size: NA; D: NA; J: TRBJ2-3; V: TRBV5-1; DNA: TGCGCCAGCAGCTTGGCCCTGGGCACAGATACGCAGTATTTT; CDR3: CASSLALGTDTQYF
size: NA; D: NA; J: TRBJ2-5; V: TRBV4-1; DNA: TGCGCCAGCAGCCAAGATGGGGACGGAATTCAAGAGACCCAGTACTTC; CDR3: CASSQDGDGIQETQYF
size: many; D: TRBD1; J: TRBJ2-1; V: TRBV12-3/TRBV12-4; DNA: TGTGCCAGCAGTCCAAGGGACAGGGGCGATGAGCAGTTCTTC; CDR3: CASSPRDRGDEQFF
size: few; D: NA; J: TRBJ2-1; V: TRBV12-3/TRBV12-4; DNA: TGTGCCAGCAGTCAGGTTTGGGGGGCGGGCTACAATGAGCAGTTCTTC; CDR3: CASSQVWGAGYNEQFF
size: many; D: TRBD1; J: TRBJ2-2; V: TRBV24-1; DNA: TGTGCCACCAGTCAGAGAGGGGGCGCGTACACCGGGGAGCTGTTTTTT; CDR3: CATSQRGGAYTGELFF
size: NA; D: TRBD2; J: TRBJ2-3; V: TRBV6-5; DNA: TGTGCCAGCAGTTACGGGGTAGCGGGGGCCTCAACGCAGTATTTT; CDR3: CASSYGVAGASTQYF
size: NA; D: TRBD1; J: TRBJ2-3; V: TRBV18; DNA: TGTGCCAGCTCACCACGGACGACAGGGGGGGATAGCACAGATACGCAGTATTTT; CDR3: CASSPRTTGGDSTDTQYF
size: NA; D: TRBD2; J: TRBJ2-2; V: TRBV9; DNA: TGTGCCAGCAGGCAAGCGGGGGTGGACACCGGGGAGCTGTTTTTT; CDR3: CASRQAGVDTGELFF
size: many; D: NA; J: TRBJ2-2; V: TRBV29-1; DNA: TGCAGCGTTGAAGTCCAGGCGACGAACACCGGGGAGCTGTTTTTT; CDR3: CSVEVQATNTGELFF
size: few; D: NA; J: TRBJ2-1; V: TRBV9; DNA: TGTGCCAGCAGCGTCTTCGGGTTCTACAATGAGCAGTTCTTC; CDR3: CASSVFGFYNEQFF
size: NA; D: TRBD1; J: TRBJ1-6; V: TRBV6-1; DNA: TGTGCCAGCAGCCAAGGACAGGGCAATTCACCCCTCCACTTT; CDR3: CASSQGQGNSPLHF
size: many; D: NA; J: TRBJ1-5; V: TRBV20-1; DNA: TGCAGTGCTAGAGACCGGGGTAGCAATCAGCCCCAGCATTTT; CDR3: CSARDRGSNQPQHF
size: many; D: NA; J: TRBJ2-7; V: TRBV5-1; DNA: TGCGCCAGCAGCTTGGATAAGGGTCGGTGGGAGCAGTACTTC; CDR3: CASSLDKGRWEQYF
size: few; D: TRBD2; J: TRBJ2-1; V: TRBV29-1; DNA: TGCAGCGCACCGGGACTAGCCATTGGTGAGCAGTTCTTC; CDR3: CSAPGLAIGEQFF
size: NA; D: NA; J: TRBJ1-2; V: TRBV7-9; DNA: TGTGCCAGCAGATCGGGGAGTGGAGATGATGGCTACACCTTC; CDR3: CASRSGSGDDGYTF
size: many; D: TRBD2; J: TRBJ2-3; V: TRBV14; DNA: TGTGCCAGCAGCCAAGGGACTAGCGGTGCAGATACGCAGTATTTT; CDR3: CASSQGTSGADTQYF
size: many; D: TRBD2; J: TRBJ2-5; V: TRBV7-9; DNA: TGTGCCAGCAGCCCTACGCGACTAGCTATTGAGACCCAGTACTTC; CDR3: CASSPTRLAIETQYF
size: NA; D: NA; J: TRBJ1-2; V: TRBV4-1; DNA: TGCGCCAGCAGCCAAGATATAGTCAGAAGGGCGAGGTATGGCTACACCTTC; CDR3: CASSQDIVRRARYGYTF
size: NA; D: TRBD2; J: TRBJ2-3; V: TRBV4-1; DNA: TGCGCCAGCGGACTAGGGCTAACTAGCACAGATACGCAGTATTTT; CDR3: CASGLGLTSTDTQYF
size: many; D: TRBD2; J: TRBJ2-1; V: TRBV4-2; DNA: TGTGCCAGCAGCCAAGATCAGGGCGGGAGGGCCTACAATGAGCAGTTCTTC; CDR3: CASSQDQGGRAYNEQFF